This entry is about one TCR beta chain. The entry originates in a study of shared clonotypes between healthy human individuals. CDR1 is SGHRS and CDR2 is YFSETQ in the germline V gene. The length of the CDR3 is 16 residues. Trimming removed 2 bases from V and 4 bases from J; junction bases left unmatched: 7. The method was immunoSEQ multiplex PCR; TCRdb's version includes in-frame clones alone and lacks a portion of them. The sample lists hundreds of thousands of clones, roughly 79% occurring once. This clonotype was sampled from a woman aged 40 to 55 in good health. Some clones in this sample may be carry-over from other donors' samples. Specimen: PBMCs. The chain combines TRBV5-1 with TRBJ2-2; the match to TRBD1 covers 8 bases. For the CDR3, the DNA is TGCGCCAGCAGCTTTACCAGGGGGCGAGGCACCGGGGAGCTGTTTTTT. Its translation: CASSFTRGRGTGELFF.